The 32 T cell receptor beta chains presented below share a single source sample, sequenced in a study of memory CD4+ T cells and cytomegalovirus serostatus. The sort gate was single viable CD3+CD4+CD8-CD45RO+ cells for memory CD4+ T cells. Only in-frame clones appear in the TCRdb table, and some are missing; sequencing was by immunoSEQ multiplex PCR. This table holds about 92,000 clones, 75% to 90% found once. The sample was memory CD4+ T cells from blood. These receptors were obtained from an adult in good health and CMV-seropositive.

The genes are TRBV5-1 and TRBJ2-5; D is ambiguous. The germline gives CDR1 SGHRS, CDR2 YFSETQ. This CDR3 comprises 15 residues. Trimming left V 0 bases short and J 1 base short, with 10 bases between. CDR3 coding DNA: TGCGCCAGCAGCTTGGCCCGCCATCCCCAAGAGACCCAGTACTTC. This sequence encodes CASSLARHPQETQYF.

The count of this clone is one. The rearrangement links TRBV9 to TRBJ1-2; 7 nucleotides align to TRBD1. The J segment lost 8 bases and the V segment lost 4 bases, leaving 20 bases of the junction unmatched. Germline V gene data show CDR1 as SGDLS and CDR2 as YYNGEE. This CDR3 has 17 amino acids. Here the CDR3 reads CASSPNSRQGGGEGYTF. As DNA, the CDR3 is TGTGCCAGCAGCCCAAACTCAAGACAGGGAGGAGGTGAAGGCTACACCTTC. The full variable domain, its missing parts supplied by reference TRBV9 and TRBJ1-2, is DSGVTQTPKHLITATGQRVTLRCSPRSGDLSVYWYQQSLDQGLQFLIQYYNGEERAKGNILERFSAQQFPDLHSELNLSSLELGDSALYFCASSPNSRQGGGEGYTFGSGTRLTVV.

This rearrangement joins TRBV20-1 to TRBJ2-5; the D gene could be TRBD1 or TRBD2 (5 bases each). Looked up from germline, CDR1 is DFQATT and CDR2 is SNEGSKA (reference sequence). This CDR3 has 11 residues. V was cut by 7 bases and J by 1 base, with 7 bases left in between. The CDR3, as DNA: TGCAGTGGAGGGACCCAAGAGACCCAGTACTTC. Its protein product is CSGGTQETQYF.

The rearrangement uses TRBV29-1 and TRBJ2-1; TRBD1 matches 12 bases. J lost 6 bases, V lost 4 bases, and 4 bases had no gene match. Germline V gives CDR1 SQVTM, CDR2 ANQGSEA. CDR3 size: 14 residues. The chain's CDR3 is CSVGGQGASNEQFF. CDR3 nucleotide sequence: TGCAGCGTTGGGGGACAGGGGGCGAGCAATGAGCAGTTCTTC.

In nucleotides, the CDR3 is TGTGCCAGCAGCTTATCCCTGGACAGGGTGGGTGAGCAGTTCTTC. Translation: CASSLSLDRVGEQFF. The rearrangement uses TRBV7-8 and TRBJ2-1, with 8 nucleotides matching TRBD1. Looked up from germline, CDR1 is SGHVS and CDR2 is FQNEAQ. The CDR3 runs 15 residues. The V segment lost 2 bases and the J segment 9 bases; nucleotides outside the gene matches: 9.

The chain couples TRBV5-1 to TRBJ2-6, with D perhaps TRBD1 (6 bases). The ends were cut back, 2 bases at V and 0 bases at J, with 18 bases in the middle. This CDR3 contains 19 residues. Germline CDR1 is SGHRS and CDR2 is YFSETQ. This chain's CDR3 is CASSLGLAGQLSGANVLTF. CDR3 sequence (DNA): TGCGCCAGCAGCTTAGGGTTGGCCGGACAGCTCTCTGGGGCCAACGTCCTGACTTTC.

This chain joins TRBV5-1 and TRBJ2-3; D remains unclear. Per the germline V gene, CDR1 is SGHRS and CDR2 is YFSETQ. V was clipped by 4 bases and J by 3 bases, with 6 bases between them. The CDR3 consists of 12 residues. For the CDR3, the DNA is TGCGCCAGCAGCCCCCAAACAGATACGCAGTATTTT. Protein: CASSPQTDTQYF. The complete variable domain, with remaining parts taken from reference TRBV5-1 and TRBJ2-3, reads KAGVTQTPRYLIKTRGQQVTLSCSPISGHRSVSWYQQTPGQGLQFLFEYFSETQRNKGNFPGRFSGRQFSNSRSEMNVSTLELGDSALYLCASSPQTDTQYFGPGTRLTVL.

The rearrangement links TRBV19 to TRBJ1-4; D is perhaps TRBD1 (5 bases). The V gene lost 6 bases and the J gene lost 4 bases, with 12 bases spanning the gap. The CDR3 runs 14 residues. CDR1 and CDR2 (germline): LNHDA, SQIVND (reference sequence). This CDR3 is CASSPGDFNEKLFF. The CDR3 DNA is TGTGCCAGTAGCCCTGGGGACTTTAATGAAAAACTGTTTTTT. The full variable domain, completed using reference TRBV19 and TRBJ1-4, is DGGITQSPKYLFRKEGQNVTLSCEQNLNHDAMYWYRQDPGQGLRLIYYSQIVNDFQKGDIAEGYSVSREKKESFPLTVTSAQKNPTAFYLCASSPGDFNEKLFFGSGTQLSVL.

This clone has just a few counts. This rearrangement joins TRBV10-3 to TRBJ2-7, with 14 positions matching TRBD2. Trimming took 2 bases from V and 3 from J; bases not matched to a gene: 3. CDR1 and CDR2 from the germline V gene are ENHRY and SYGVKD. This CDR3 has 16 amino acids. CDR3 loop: CAISEGLAGGYYEQYF. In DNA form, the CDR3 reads TGTGCCATCAGTGAGGGACTAGCGGGAGGTTACTACGAGCAGTACTTC.

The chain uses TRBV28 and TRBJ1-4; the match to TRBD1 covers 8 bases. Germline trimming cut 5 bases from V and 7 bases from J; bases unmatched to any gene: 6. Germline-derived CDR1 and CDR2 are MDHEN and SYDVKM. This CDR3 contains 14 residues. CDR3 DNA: TGTGCCAGCAGTCTGGGACAGGCGACTGAAAAACTGTTTTTT. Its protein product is CASSLGQATEKLFF. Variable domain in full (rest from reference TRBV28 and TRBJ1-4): DVKVTQSSRYLVKRTGEKVFLECVQDMDHENMFWYRQDPGLGLRLIYFSYDVKMKEKGDIPEGYSVSREKKERFSLILESASTNQTSMYLCASSLGQATEKLFFGSGTQLSVL.

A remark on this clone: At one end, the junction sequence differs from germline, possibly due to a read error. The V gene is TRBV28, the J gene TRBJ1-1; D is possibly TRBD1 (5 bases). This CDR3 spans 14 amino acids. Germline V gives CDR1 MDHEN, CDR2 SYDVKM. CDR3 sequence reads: CASSLGGANAEAFF. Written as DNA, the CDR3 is TGTGCCAGCAGTTTGGGAGGGGCGAACGCTGAAGCTTTCTTT.

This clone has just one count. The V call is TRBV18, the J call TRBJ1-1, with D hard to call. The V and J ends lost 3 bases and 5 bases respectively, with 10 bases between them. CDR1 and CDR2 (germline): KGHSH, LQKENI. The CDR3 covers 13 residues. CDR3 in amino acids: CASSPPFLTEAFF. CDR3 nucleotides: TGTGCCAGCTCACCCCCTTTTTTAACTGAAGCTTTCTTT.

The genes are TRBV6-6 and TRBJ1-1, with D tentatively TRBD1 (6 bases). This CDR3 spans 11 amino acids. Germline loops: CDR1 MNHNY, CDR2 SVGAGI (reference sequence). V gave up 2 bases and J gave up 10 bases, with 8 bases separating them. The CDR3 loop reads CASSYEGVAFF. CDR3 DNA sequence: TGTGCCAGCAGTTACGAGGGGGTAGCTTTCTTT.

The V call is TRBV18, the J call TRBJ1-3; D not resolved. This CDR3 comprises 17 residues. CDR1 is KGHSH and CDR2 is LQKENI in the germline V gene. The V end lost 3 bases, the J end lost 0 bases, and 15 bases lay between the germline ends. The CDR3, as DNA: TGTGCCAGCTCACCGACGATGGGGTTTGACTCTGGAAACACCATATATTTT. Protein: CASSPTMGFDSGNTIYF.

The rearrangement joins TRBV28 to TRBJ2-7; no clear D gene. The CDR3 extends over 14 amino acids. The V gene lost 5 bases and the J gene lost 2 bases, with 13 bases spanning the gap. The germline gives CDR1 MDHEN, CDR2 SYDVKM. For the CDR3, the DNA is TGTGCCAGCAGTCCTGGCCTGGGCCCCTACGAGCAGTACTTC. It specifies CASSPGLGPYEQYF.

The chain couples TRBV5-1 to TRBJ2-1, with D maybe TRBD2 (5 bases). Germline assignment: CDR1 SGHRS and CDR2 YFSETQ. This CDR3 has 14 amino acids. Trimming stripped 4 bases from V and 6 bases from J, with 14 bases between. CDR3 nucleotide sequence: TGCGCCAGCAGCCCACGGACTTCGGTCAATGAGCAGTTCTTC. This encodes CASSPRTSVNEQFF.

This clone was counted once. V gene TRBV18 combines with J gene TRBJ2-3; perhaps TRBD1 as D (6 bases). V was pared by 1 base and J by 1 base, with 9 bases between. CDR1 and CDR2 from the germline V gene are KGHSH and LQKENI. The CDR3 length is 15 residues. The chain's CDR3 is CASSPRGQRTDTQYF. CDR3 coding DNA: TGTGCCAGCTCACCACGGGGGCAACGCACAGATACGCAGTATTTT.

The CDR3 protein is CASSPGQTYEQYF. The CDR3 DNA reads TGTGCCAGCAGTCCGGGACAGACCTACGAGCAGTACTTC. The rearrangement uses TRBV28 and TRBJ2-7; 7 nucleotides agree with TRBD1. The germline V gene has CDR1 MDHEN and CDR2 SYDVKM. This CDR3 has 13 residues. V was pared by 5 bases and J by 2 bases, with 3 bases of the junction left unmatched.

CDR3 residues: CASSLRAPSGEGTEAFF. CDR3 in DNA: TGTGCCAGCTCCCTCAGGGCCCCCAGCGGCGAGGGCACTGAAGCTTTCTTT. V usage is TRBV25-1 and J usage is TRBJ1-1, with D maybe TRBD1 (5 bases). The CDR3 totals 17 residues. V was shortened by 8 bases and J by 4 bases, with 26 bases between the two germline ends. Germline values: CDR1 MGHDK, CDR2 SYGVNS. Full variable domain (remainder filled in from reference TRBV25-1 and TRBJ1-1): EADIYQTPRYLVIGTGKKITLECSQTMGHDKMYWYQQDPGMELHLIHYSYGVNSTEKGDLSSESTVSRIRTEHFPLTLESARPSHTSQYLCASSLRAPSGEGTEAFFGQGTRLTVV.

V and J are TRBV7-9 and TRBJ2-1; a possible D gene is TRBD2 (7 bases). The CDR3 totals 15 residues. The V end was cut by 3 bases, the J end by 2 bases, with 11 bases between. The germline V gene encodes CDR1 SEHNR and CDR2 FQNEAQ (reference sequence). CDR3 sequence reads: CASSLRGTTYNEQFF. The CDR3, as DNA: TGTGCCAGCAGCTTGAGGGGGACTACCTACAATGAGCAGTTCTTC.

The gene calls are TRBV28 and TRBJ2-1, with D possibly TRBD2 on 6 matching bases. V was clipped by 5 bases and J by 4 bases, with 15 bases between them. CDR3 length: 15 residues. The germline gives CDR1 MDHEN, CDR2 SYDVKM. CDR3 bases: TGTGCCAGCAGTAGCCCGGGAGAGCGATACAATGAGCAGTTCTTC. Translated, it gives CASSSPGERYNEQFF. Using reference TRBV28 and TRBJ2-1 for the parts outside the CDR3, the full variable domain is DVKVTQSSRYLVKRTGEKVFLECVQDMDHENMFWYRQDPGLGLRLIYFSYDVKMKEKGDIPEGYSVSREKKERFSLILESASTNQTSMYLCASSSPGERYNEQFFGPGTRLTVL.

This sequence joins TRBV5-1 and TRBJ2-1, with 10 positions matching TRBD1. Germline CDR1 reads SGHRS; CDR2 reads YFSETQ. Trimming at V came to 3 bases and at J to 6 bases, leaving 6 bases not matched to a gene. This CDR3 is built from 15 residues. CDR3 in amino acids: CASSSQGTGVNEQFF. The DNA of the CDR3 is TGCGCCAGCAGCTCACAAGGGACAGGGGTCAATGAGCAGTTCTTC. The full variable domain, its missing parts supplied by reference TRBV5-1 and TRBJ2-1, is KAGVTQTPRYLIKTRGQQVTLSCSPISGHRSVSWYQQTPGQGLQFLFEYFSETQRNKGNFPGRFSGRQFSNSRSEMNVSTLELGDSALYLCASSSQGTGVNEQFFGPGTRLTVL.

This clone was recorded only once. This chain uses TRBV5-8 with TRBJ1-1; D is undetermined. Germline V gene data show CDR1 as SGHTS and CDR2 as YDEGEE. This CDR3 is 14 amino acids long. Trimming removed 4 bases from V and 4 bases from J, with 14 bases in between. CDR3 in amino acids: CASSGPGQATEAFF. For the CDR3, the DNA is TGTGCCAGCAGCGGCCCCGGTCAGGCCACTGAAGCTTTCTTT.

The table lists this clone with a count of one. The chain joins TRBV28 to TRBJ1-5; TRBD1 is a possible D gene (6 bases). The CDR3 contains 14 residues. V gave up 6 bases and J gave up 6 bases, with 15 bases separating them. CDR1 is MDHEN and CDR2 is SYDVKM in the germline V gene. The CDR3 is CASSTPRQAQPQHF. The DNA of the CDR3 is TGTGCCAGCAGCACACCCAGACAGGCTCAGCCCCAGCATTTT.

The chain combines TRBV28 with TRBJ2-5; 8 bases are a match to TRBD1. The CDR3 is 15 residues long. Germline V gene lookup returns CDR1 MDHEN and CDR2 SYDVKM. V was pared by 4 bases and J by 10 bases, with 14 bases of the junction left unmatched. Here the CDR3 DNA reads TGTGCCAGCAGTTCCTCTGGGGCAGGGGGCAAGATCCAGTACTTC. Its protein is CASSSSGAGGKIQYF.

DNA of the CDR3: TGTGCCAGCAGGGCGGGGGCAACCTCCTATGGCTACACCTTC. Protein: CASRAGATSYGYTF. V and J are TRBV2 and TRBJ1-2; possible D gene TRBD1, 6 bases. Between the trimmed V and J ends, which lost 6 bases and 4 bases, there was a span of 15 bases. CDR3 length: 14 amino acids. Germline V gene lookup returns CDR1 SNHLY and CDR2 FYNNEI.

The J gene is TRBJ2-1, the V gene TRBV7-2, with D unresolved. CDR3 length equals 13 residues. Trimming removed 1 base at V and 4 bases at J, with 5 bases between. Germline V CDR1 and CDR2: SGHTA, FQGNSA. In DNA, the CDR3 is TGTGCCAGCAGCTTAGGGCAGTACAATGAGCAGTTCTTC. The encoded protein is CASSLGQYNEQFF.

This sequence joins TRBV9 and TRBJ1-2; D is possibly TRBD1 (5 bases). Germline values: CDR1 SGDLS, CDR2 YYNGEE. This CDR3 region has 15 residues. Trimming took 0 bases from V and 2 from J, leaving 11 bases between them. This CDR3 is CASSVGGTLNYGYTF. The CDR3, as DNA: TGTGCCAGCAGCGTAGGAGGGACGCTAAACTATGGCTACACCTTC.

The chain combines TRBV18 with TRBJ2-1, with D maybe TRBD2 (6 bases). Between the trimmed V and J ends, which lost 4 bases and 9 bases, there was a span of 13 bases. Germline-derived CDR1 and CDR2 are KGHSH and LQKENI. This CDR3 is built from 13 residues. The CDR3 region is CASSQGLEVEQFF. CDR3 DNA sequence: TGTGCCAGCTCACAGGGACTGGAGGTTGAGCAGTTCTTC.

This CDR3 is CASSAQGTNYGYTF. The CDR3 DNA is TGTGCCAGCAGCGCACAGGGCACTAACTATGGCTACACCTTC. The J gene is TRBJ1-2, the V gene TRBV7-8; possible D gene TRBD1, 6 bases. The CDR3 is made up of 14 amino acids. Trimming took 5 bases from V and 0 from J, leaving 10 bases between them. Germline V gene data show CDR1 as SGHVS and CDR2 as FQNEAQ.

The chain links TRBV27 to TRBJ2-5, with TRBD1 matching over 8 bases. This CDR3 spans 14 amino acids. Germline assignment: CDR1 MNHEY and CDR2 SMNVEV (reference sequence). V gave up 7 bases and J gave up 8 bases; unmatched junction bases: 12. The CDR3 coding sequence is TGTGCCAGCAAACCGGGACAGGCCACCGATACCCAGTACTTC. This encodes CASKPGQATDTQYF.

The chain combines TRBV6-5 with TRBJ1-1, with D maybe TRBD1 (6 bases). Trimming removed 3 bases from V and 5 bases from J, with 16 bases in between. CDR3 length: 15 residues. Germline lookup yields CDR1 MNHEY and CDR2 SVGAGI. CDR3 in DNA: TGTGCCAGCAGTTATGGGACAACTCGAACAACTGAAGCTTTCTTT. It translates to CASSYGTTRTTEAFF.